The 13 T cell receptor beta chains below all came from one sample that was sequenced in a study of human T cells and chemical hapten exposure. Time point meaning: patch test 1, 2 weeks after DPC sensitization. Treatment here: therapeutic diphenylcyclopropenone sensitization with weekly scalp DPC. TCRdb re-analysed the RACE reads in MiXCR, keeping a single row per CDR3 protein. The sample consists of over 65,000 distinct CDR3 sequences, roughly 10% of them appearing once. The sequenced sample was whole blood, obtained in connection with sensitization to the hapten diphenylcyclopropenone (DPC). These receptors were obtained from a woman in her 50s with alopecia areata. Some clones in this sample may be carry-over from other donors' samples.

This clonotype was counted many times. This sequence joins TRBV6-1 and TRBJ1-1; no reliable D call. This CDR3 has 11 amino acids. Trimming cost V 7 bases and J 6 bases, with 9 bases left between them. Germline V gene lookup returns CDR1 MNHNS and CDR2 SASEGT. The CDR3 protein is CASKQRSEAFF. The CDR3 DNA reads TGTGCCAGCAAACAGCGTTCTGAAGCTTTCTTT.

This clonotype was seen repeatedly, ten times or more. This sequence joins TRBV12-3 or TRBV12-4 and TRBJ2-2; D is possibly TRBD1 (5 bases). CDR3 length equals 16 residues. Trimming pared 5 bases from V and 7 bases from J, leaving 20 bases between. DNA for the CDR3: TGTGCCAGCAGTCCTCCGACAGTCGGATGGGTCGGGGAGCTGTTTTTT. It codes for CASSPPTVGWVGELFF.

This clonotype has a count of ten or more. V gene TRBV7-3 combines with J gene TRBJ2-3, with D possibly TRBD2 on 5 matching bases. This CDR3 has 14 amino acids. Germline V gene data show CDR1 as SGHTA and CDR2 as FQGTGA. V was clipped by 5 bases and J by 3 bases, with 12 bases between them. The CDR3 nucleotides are TGTGCCAGCAGCCCCGGAGGCTGGACAGATACGCAGTATTTT. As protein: CASSPGGWTDTQYF.

CDR3 sequence reads: CASSTFYNEQFF. CDR3 coding DNA: TGTGCCAGCAGTACATTCTACAATGAGCAGTTCTTC. The V and J genes are TRBV6-1 and TRBJ2-1; D uncertain. V gave up 5 bases and J gave up 3 bases, with 5 bases separating them. The CDR3 spans 12 residues. CDR1 is MNHNS, CDR2 SASEGT, per germline.

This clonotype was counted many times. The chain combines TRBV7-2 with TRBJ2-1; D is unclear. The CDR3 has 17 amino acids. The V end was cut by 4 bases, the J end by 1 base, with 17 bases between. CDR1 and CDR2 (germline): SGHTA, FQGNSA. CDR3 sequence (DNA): TGTGCCAGCAGCTCATACTCAGCGAGCAGGTCCTACAATGAGCAGTTCTTC. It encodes CASSSYSASRSYNEQFF.

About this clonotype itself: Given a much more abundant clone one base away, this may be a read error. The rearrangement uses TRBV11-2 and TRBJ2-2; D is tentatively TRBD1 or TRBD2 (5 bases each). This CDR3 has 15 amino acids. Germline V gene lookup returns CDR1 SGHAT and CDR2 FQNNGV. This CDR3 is CASSLEEIRFREPFF. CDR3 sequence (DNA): TGTGCCAGCAGCTTAGAGGAGATCCGTTTCAGGGAGCCGTTTTTT.

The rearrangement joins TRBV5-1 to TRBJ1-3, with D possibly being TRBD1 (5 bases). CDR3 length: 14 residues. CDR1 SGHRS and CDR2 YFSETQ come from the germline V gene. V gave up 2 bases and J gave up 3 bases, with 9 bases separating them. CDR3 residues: CASSLRGSGNTIYF. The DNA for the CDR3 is TGCGCCAGCAGCTTAAGGGGTAGTGGAAACACCATATATTTT.

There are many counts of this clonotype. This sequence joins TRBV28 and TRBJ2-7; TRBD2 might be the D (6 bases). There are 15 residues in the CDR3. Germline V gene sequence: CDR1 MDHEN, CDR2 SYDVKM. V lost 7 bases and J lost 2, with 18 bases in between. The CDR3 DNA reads TGTGCCAGCACCCTCCCCGGCCCGGGGGCCTACGAGCAGTACTTC. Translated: CASTLPGPGAYEQYF.

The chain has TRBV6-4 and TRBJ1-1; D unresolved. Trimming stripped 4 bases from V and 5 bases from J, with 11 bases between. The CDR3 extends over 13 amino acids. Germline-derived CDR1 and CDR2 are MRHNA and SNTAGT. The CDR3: CASSVTQGTEAFF. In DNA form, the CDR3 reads TGTGCCAGCAGTGTTACCCAAGGGACTGAAGCTTTCTTT.

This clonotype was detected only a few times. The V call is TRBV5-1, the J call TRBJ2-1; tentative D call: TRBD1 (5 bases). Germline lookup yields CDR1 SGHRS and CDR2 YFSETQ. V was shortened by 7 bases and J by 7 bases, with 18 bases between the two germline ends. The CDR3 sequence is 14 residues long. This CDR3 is CASFGPNQGNEQFF. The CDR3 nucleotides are TGCGCCAGCTTCGGGCCGAACCAGGGAAATGAGCAGTTCTTC.

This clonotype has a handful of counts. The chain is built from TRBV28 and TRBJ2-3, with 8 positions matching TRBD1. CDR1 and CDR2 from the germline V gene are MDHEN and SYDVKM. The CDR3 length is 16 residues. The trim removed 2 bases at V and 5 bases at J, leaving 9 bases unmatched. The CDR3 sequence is CASSLIGRGRGDTQYF. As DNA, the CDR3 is TGTGCCAGCAGTTTAATCGGCAGGGGGCGGGGAGATACGCAGTATTTT.

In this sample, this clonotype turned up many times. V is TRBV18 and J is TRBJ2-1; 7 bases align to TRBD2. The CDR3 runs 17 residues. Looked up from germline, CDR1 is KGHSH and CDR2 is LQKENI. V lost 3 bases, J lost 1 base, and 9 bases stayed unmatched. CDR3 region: CASSPYPGTISYNEQFF. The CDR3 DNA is TGTGCCAGCTCACCGTACCCCGGGACTATTTCCTACAATGAGCAGTTCTTC.

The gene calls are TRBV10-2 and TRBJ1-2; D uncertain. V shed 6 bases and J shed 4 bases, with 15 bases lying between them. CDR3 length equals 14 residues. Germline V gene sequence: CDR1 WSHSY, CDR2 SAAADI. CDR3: CASRPQQRSYGYTF. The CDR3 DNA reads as TGCGCCAGCAGACCCCAACAGCGAAGCTATGGCTACACCTTC.